This T cell receptor beta chain appears in the sequencing data of a study of identical twins. TCRdb redid the calling of the 5' RACE reads with MiXCR, one entry per CDR3 protein. The sample contains a few hundred thousand distinct CDR3 sequences, 7% to 9.5% of which appear only once. This clonotype was seen a handful of times. Sequenced input: naive T cells sorted from blood. The TCR originated in a woman aged 45 to 65 in good health.

Here the CDR3 reads CASSYGPGREETQYF. In DNA, the CDR3 is TGTGCCAGCAGTTACGGCCCAGGGAGGGAAGAGACCCAGTACTTC. The V gene is TRBV6-2 or TRBV6-3, the J gene TRBJ2-5; 7 bases line up with TRBD2. With V trimmed by 2 bases and J by 3 bases, 6 bases remained unmatched. The CDR3 has 15 amino acids. Germline V gene data show CDR1 as MNHEY and CDR2 as SVGEGT.